Shown below are 17 T cell receptor beta chains from a single sample sequenced in a study of blood T cell repertoires in COVID-19. Only in-frame clones appear in the TCRdb table, and some are missing; sequencing was by immunoSEQ multiplex PCR. The repertoire has about 86,000 clones, approximately 86% of them found once; the top ten carry under 3.5%. Sequencing used peripheral blood. These receptor sequences come from a man aged 50 or older with acute or convalescent COVID-19.

This clone is termed medium-sized. The chain carries TRBV2 and TRBJ2-2, with D tentatively TRBD2 (5 bases). V lost 8 bases, J lost 6 bases, and 10 bases lay in between. Germline CDR1 and CDR2: SNHLY and FYNNEI. The CDR3 extends over 12 amino acids. CDR3 sequence (DNA): TGTGCCAGCTGGAGGACCGCCGGGGAGCTGTTTTTT. Protein: CASWRTAGELFF. The whole variable domain, remainder taken from reference TRBV2 and TRBJ2-2, is EPEVTQTPSHQVTQMGQEVILRCVPISNHLYFYWYRQILGQKVEFLVSFYNNEISEKSEIFDDQFSVERPDGSNFTLKIRSTKLEDSAMYFCASWRTAGELFFGEGSRLTVL.

V gene TRBV27 combines with J gene TRBJ1-6, with D possibly TRBD1 on 6 matching bases. Germline-derived CDR1 and CDR2 are MNHEY and SMNVEV (reference sequence). The CDR3 has 16 residues. The V gene lost 4 bases and the J gene lost 7 bases, with 17 bases spanning the gap. CDR3 protein: CASSWGPLGQNSPLHF. The CDR3, as DNA: TGTGCCAGCAGTTGGGGGCCTCTGGGACAAAATTCACCCCTCCACTTT.

The CDR3 sequence: CASSRSGLAGQEQYF. The CDR3, as DNA: TGTGCCAGCAGTCGTTCGGGACTAGCGGGACAGGAGCAGTACTTC. The V call is TRBV28, the J call TRBJ2-7, with 13 bases that match TRBD2. Trimming cost V 5 bases and J 7 bases; bases outside gene matches: 8. There are 15 residues in the CDR3. The germline V gene has CDR1 MDHEN and CDR2 SYDVKM.

This clone was seen a few times. This sequence joins TRBV5-8 and TRBJ2-2; perhaps TRBD1 as D (6 bases). Looked up from germline, CDR1 is SGHTS and CDR2 is YDEGEE. This CDR3 is 16 amino acids long. Trimming took off 5 bases at V and 0 bases at J, with 14 bases between the two ends. CDR3 DNA: TGTGCCAGCAGTTCTGGGACAACCTCGAACACCGGGGAGCTGTTTTTT. It specifies CASSSGTTSNTGELFF.

CDR3 residues: CASSLGTGVMEELFF. DNA of the CDR3: TGTGCCAGCAGTTTAGGGACAGGGGTAATGGAGGAGCTGTTTTTT. The J gene is TRBJ2-2, the V gene TRBV27, with TRBD1 matching 10 bases. V dropped 2 bases and J dropped 10; count of bases not matched to a gene: 7. The CDR3 spans 15 residues. Germline values: CDR1 MNHEY, CDR2 SMNVEV (reference sequence).

The V and J genes are TRBV2 and TRBJ1-4; no clear D gene. This CDR3 comprises 13 residues. Germline CDR1 SNHLY, CDR2 FYNNEI. Trimming shortened V by 5 bases and J by 7 bases, and 11 bases separated the two germline ends. CDR3 coding DNA: TGTGCCAGCAGTCGGAATGGAGGTGAAAAACTGTTTTTT. Translating it yields CASSRNGGEKLFF.

The chain joins TRBV19 to TRBJ1-1, with D maybe TRBD1 (6 bases). CDR1 is LNHDA and CDR2 is SQIVND in the germline V gene (reference sequence). V lost 1 base and J lost 1, with 16 bases in between. This CDR3 spans 17 amino acids. The CDR3 region has the DNA TGTGCCAGTAGTATAGTAGCTGTAAGGGGGAAGAACACTGAAGCTTTCTTT. This translates into CASSIVAVRGKNTEAFF.

The chain carries TRBV5-1 and TRBJ2-7, with 10 bases lining up with TRBD1. Looked up from germline, CDR1 is SGHRS and CDR2 is YFSETQ. V shed 3 bases and J 7 bases; nucleotides not matched to a gene: 7. The CDR3 is made up of 14 amino acids. The CDR3 DNA follows: TGCGCCAGCAGCTCCGGGACAGGGGTCTGGGAGCAGTACTTC. The encoded protein is CASSSGTGVWEQYF.

The V gene is TRBV14, the J gene TRBJ1-2, with D uncertain. The CDR3 contains 14 residues. Germline-derived CDR1 and CDR2 are SGHDN and FVKESK. Trimming pared 0 bases from V and 4 bases from J, leaving 9 bases between. CDR3 region: CASSQDRVPYGYTF. Written as DNA, the CDR3 is TGTGCCAGCAGCCAAGATCGGGTCCCCTATGGCTACACCTTC.

The V and J genes are TRBV30 and TRBJ1-5; the match to TRBD1 covers 9 bases. V gave up 4 bases and J gave up 5 bases; unmatched junction bases: 12. The CDR3 spans 16 residues. Germline CDR1 GTSNPN, CDR2 SVGIG (reference sequence). This CDR3 is CAWTYSGTGFDQPQHF. CDR3 sequence (DNA): TGTGCCTGGACCTACTCCGGGACAGGGTTCGATCAGCCCCAGCATTTT.

The rearrangement joins TRBV5-1 to TRBJ1-4; D remains ambiguous. This CDR3 spans 14 amino acids. CDR1 SGHRS and CDR2 YFSETQ come from the germline V gene. Trimming removed 0 bases from V and 8 bases from J, with 11 bases in between. The CDR3 DNA sequence: TGCGCCAGCAGCTTGGAACCCCCGGGGGAAAAACTGTTTTTT. Protein: CASSLEPPGEKLFF. The full variable domain, in which reference TRBV5-1 and TRBJ1-4 provide the parts outside the CDR3, is KAGVTQTPRYLIKTRGQQVTLSCSPISGHRSVSWYQQTPGQGLQFLFEYFSETQRNKGNFPGRFSGRQFSNSRSEMNVSTLELGDSALYLCASSLEPPGEKLFFGSGTQLSVL.

The chain links TRBV30 to TRBJ1-2; D possibly corresponds to TRBD1 (6 bases). CDR1 and CDR2 from the germline V gene are GTSNPN and SVGIG (reference sequence). The CDR3 consists of 13 residues. The germline V and J ends were trimmed by 4 bases and 4 bases, with 13 bases remaining between them. The CDR3 here is CAWNRDPIYGYTF. The CDR3 DNA reads TGTGCCTGGAACAGGGACCCGATCTATGGCTACACCTTC.

The CDR3 DNA sequence: TGTGCCAGCAGCTTAGGGGGACTACTACAAGAGACCCAGTACTTC. Translating it yields CASSLGGLLQETQYF. The gene calls are TRBV7-8 and TRBJ2-5; 7 bases map to TRBD2. The length of the CDR3 is 15 residues. The V gene end was trimmed by 1 base and the J gene end by 2 bases; junction bases not matched to a gene: 4. Germline V lookup: CDR1 SGHVS, CDR2 FQNEAQ. Looking up the rest from reference TRBV7-8 and TRBJ2-5 gives the full variable domain: GAGVSQSPRYKVAKRGQDVALRCDPISGHVSLFWYQQALGQGPEFLTYFQNEAQLDKSGLPSDRFFAERPEGSVSTLKIQRTQQEDSAVYLCASSLGGLLQETQYFGPGTRLLVL.

V and J are TRBV7-9 and TRBJ1-6, with a tentative D call TRBD1 (6 bases). From germline, CDR1 is SEHNR and CDR2 FQNEAQ (reference sequence). V was clipped by 5 bases and J by 5 bases, with 10 bases between them. The CDR3 extends over 14 amino acids. CDR3 nucleotides: TGTGCCAGCAGCGAACAGGGAAATAATTCACCCCTCCACTTT. This sequence encodes CASSEQGNNSPLHF.

The V and J genes are TRBV2 and TRBJ1-4; no definite D call. The germline V gene encodes CDR1 SNHLY and CDR2 FYNNEI. The V end was cut by 7 bases, the J end by 2 bases, with 5 bases between. The CDR3 loop spans 12 amino acids. For the CDR3, the DNA is TGTGCCAGCATCGGGACTAATGAAAAACTGTTTTTT. As protein: CASIGTNEKLFF.

This rearrangement joins TRBV5-4 to TRBJ1-1; TRBD1 might be the D (6 bases). The CDR3 consists of 16 residues. Germline loops: CDR1 SGHNT, CDR2 YYREEE (reference sequence). Trimming took off 0 bases at V and 3 bases at J, with 15 bases between the two ends. CDR3 DNA: TGTGCCAGCAGCTTGGTTGGGGGGGGCGTTGACACTGAAGCTTTCTTT. Translating gives CASSLVGGGVDTEAFF.

This clone came up once. The genes are TRBV9 and TRBJ2-1; D unclear. Germline V lookup: CDR1 SGDLS, CDR2 YYNGEE. V dropped 4 bases and J dropped 5 bases, with 19 bases sitting between them. The CDR3 consists of 16 residues. The CDR3 nucleotides are TGTGCCAGCAGCCCTCTCTCGTCGACACAAAACAATGAGCAGTTCTTC. This translates into CASSPLSSTQNNEQFF.